A selection of T cell receptor beta chains follows, all from one sample in a study of shared clonotypes between healthy human individuals. The assay was immunoSEQ multiplex PCR, and TCRdb's table has in-frame clones only and misses some. Seen here are approximately 2,300,000 clones, approximately 90% observed once, and the top ten hold around 0.35%. Sequencing was performed on naive CD4+ T cells from PBMCs. These receptors originate from a man younger than 30 in good health. Some clones in this sample may be carry-over from other donors' samples. Both conserved end residues are part of each CDR3. The D gene is left open where the match is weak. Part of the rows lack a size; the others show once, few, many or a class for expanded clones.

abundance	v_gene	len	j_gene	d_gene	CDR3aa	CDR3nt
NA	TRBV29-1	13	TRBJ2-5	TRBD1	CSVARGRRETQYF	TGCAGCGTCGCCAGGGGGAGACGAGAGACCCAGTACTTC
NA	TRBV7-2	16	TRBJ2-2	TRBD2	CASSSTSAANTGELFF	TGTGCCAGCAGCTCCACTAGCGCCGCGAACACCGGGGAGCTGTTTTTT
NA	TRBV28	14	TRBJ2-7	TRBD2	CASSSGAPGREQYF	TGTGCCAGCTCGAGCGGGGCCCCGGGGAGGGAGCAGTACTTC
NA	TRBV27	17	TRBJ2-7	NA	CASSLRAGNGGLGEQYF	TGTGCCAGCAGTTTAAGGGCGGGAAATGGGGGTTTGGGGGAGCAGTACTTC
once	TRBV19	12	TRBJ1-2	NA	CASSIRHYGYTF	TGTGCCAGTAGTATACGACACTATGGCTACACCTTC
few	TRBV20-1	11	TRBJ1-1	TRBD1	CSVPDRDEAFF	TGCAGTGTTCCGGACAGGGACGAAGCTTTCTTT
NA	TRBV28	11	TRBJ2-3	NA	CAGGRTDTQYF	TGTGCAGGGGGACGCACAGATACGCAGTATTTT
NA	TRBV6-1	16	TRBJ1-2	NA	CASSDVRRTQGRGYTF	TGTGCCAGCAGTGACGTCCGGCGGACGCAGGGGCGGGGCTACACCTTC
NA	TRBV9	16	TRBJ1-3	NA	CASSVGADYSGNTIYF	TGTGCCAGCAGCGTAGGGGCGGATTACTCTGGAAACACCATATATTTT
once	TRBV27	14	TRBJ2-1	TRBD2	CASSFYSAGDQQFF	TGTGCCAGCAGTTTTTATAGCGCGGGAGATCAGCAGTTCTTC
NA	TRBV29-1	13	TRBJ2-5	NA	CSVFRDLQETQYF	TGCAGCGTTTTCCGGGATTTACAAGAGACCCAGTACTTC
NA	TRBV19	15	TRBJ1-2	TRBD1	CASSIGGTVNYGYTF	TGTGCCAGTAGTATAGGAGGGACAGTCAACTATGGCTACACCTTC
NA	TRBV6-1	14	TRBJ2-5	TRBD1	CASSQDRGKETQYF	TGTGCCAGCAGTCAGGACAGGGGAAAAGAGACCCAGTACTTC
NA	TRBV9	18	TRBJ2-5	TRBD1	CASSVAGVGGTGQETQYF	TGTGCCAGCAGCGTAGCCGGAGTTGGGGGGACAGGGCAAGAGACCCAGTACTTC
NA	TRBV2	15	TRBJ2-3	NA	CASSPTPLYTDTQYF	TGTGCCAGCAGTCCTACTCCTTTGTATACAGATACGCAGTATTTT
NA	TRBV6-5	11	TRBJ1-3	NA	CASSEGNTIYF	TGTGCCAGCAGCGAAGGAAACACCATATATTTT
NA	TRBV5-5	15	TRBJ1-1	NA	CASSRDGGWRTEAFF	TGTGCCAGCAGCAGGGATGGGGGATGGAGAACTGAAGCTTTCTTT
NA	TRBV5-1	14	TRBJ2-7	TRBD2	CASSSTSGSTEQYF	TGCGCCAGCAGCTCCACTAGCGGGAGTACCGAGCAGTACTTC
once	TRBV2	11	TRBJ2-1	NA	CASSVVPEQFF	TGTGCCAGCAGTGTCGTGCCTGAGCAGTTCTTC
NA	TRBV9	13	TRBJ2-3	NA	CASSWAPPDTQYF	TGTGCCAGCAGCTGGGCACCCCCCGATACGCAGTATTTT
NA	TRBV19	15	TRBJ1-1	TRBD1	CASRRTGQGGTEAFF	TGTGCCAGTAGAAGGACAGGCCAAGGGGGGACTGAAGCTTTCTTT
NA	TRBV4-1	13	TRBJ1-4	NA	CASSPRRGEKLFF	TGCGCCAGCAGCCCCAGAAGGGGGGAAAAACTGTTTTTT
once	TRBV7-9	18	TRBJ2-5	TRBD2	CASSLRGLAGGRSETQYF	TGTGCCAGCAGCTTACGAGGACTAGCGGGAGGGCGATCAGAGACCCAGTACTTC
NA	TRBV5-1	16	TRBJ2-4	NA	CASSLRTALTGSIQYF	TGCGCCAGCAGCCTTAGGACAGCCTTAACGGGAAGCATTCAGTACTTC
NA	TRBV6-5	11	TRBJ2-3	NA	CASCPADTQYF	TGTGCCAGCTGCCCAGCAGATACGCAGTATTTT
NA	TRBV2	14	TRBJ1-2	NA	CASSDQGLLYGYTF	TGTGCCAGCAGTGACCAGGGGTTGCTCTATGGCTACACCTTC
NA	TRBV30	14	TRBJ1-3	NA	CAWSVLVSGNTIYF	TGTGCCTGGAGTGTACTGGTCTCTGGAAACACCATATATTTT
NA	TRBV7-9	14	TRBJ1-3	NA	CASSPQGNGNTIYF	TGTGCCAGCAGTCCACAGGGAAACGGAAACACCATATATTTT
NA	TRBV4-2	17	TRBJ2-3	NA	CASSQGLTRGDTDTQYF	TGTGCCAGCAGCCAGGGGCTGACTAGGGGGGACACAGATACGCAGTATTTT
once	TRBV7-3	17	TRBJ2-3	TRBD2	CASSSGVIAGGTDTQYF	TGTGCCAGCAGCTCCGGGGTTATTGCGGGAGGCACAGATACGCAGTATTTT
NA	TRBV5-1	14	TRBJ2-5	NA	CASSLVSGEETQYF	TGCGCCAGCAGCTTGGTTAGCGGTGAAGAGACCCAGTACTTC
NA	TRBV5-4	15	TRBJ1-3	TRBD1	CASSLPGTAGNTIYF	TGTGCCAGCAGCTTGCCCGGGACAGCTGGAAACACCATATATTTT
NA	TRBV18	16	TRBJ2-1	NA	CASTGSGGGGGWKQFF	TGTGCCAGCACAGGGTCGGGGGGAGGAGGCGGATGGAAGCAGTTCTTC
NA	TRBV14	14	TRBJ2-7	NA	CASSPTGHSYEQYF	TGTGCCAGCAGCCCGACAGGCCACTCCTACGAGCAGTACTTC
NA	TRBV29-1	11	TRBJ2-7	NA	CSVAGPHEQYF	TGCAGCGTTGCAGGGCCACACGAGCAGTACTTC
NA	TRBV6-6	14	TRBJ2-1	NA	CASSSATSHNEQFF	TGTGCCAGCAGTTCCGCAACTAGTCACAATGAGCAGTTCTTC
once	TRBV18	15	TRBJ1-5	NA	CASSPNGGRDQPQHF	TGTGCCAGCTCACCGAACGGGGGGAGGGATCAGCCCCAGCATTTT
NA	TRBV2	11	TRBJ2-7	NA	CASLGGNEQYF	TGTGCCAGCCTAGGGGGGAACGAGCAGTACTTC
NA	TRBV11-3	14	TRBJ1-4	NA	CASPIGGTNEKLFF	TGTGCCAGTCCTATCGGGGGGACGAATGAAAAACTGTTTTTT
NA	TRBV5-1	14	TRBJ2-7	NA	CASSVDGQNYEQYF	TGCGCCAGCAGCGTGGACGGCCAGAATTACGAGCAGTACTTC
NA	TRBV10-3	14	TRBJ2-3	TRBD2	CAISYSGDTDTQYF	TGTGCCATCAGTTATAGCGGGGACACAGATACGCAGTATTTT
NA	TRBV7-8	15	TRBJ2-7	NA	CASSRSDTQRGEQYF	TGTGCCAGCAGCCGAAGCGACACCCAAAGGGGCGAGCAGTACTTC
NA	TRBV7-8	19	TRBJ1-2	TRBD1	CASSFTVTGGRLTFYGYTF	TGTGCCAGCAGCTTTACCGTTACAGGGGGCCGACTCACCTTCTATGGCTACACCTTC
few	TRBV9	14	TRBJ1-2	TRBD1	CASSATGTGDGYTF	TGTGCCAGCAGCGCAACCGGGACAGGGGACGGCTACACCTTC
NA	TRBV5-6	13	TRBJ1-3	NA	CASSRDSGNTIYF	TGTGCCAGCAGCCGGGATTCTGGAAACACCATATATTTT
NA	TRBV10-3	15	TRBJ2-5	NA	CAISERQLYQETQYF	TGTGCCATCAGTGAGAGACAGCTTTACCAAGAGACCCAGTACTTC
NA	TRBV30	12	TRBJ2-7	NA	CAWSVQGSGVDF	TGTGCCTGGAGTGTACAGGGAAGCGGTGTCGACTTC
NA	TRBV19	16	TRBJ2-1	TRBD1	CASSTAWGQGAPEQFF	TGTGCCAGTAGTACCGCGTGGGGACAGGGGGCTCCTGAGCAGTTCTTC
NA	TRBV18	15	TRBJ1-2	NA	CASSLTPREDYGYTF	TGTGCCAGCTCACTCACCCCCAGGGAGGACTATGGCTACACCTTC